Included here is one T cell receptor beta chain sequence, with context. This entry is derived from a study of early T cells in non-severe SARS-CoV-2 infection. Study background: Sequenced material consisted of bulk RNA (from unsorted whole blood), and chains were unpaired.

Unique molecular identifiers were affixed to single, distinct cDNA molecules. TCRdb itself ran the 5' RACE reads through MiXCR, one entry per CDR3 protein. The table lists 70,000 to 75,000 distinct CDR3 sequences, 9.5% to 15% of them singletons. Germline V gene lookup returns CDR1 SQVTM and CDR2 ANQGSEA. V lost 0 bases, J lost 3 bases, and 6 bases lay in between. The CDR3 runs 12 residues. Input material: whole blood. The origin of this receptor is an adult who was a healthcare worker with PCR-confirmed SARS-CoV-2 infection or an uninfected control (not recorded which). The V call is TRBV29-1, the J call TRBJ2-7; D gene ambiguous. CDR3 bases: TGCAGCGTTGAAGATTACGGCTACGAGCAGTACTTC. It translates to CSVEDYGYEQYF.